Listed here are 25 T cell receptor beta chains from one sample, sequenced in a study of shared clonotypes between healthy human individuals. The repertoire was sequenced with immunoSEQ multiplex PCR; TCRdb's copy has only in-frame clones and lacks some. The table shows about 680,000 clones, with around 92% occurring only once. CD45RO-negative cells were positively selected for CCR7, leaving out terminally differentiated effector memory CD45RA+ cells. Sequenced: naive CD8+ T cells sorted from blood. These TCRs come from a man aged 25 to 40 in good health.

CDR3: CASSSLAGVNNEQFF. The DNA of the CDR3 is TGTGCCAGCAGTTCCTTAGCGGGAGTGAACAATGAGCAGTTCTTC. The rearrangement joins TRBV27 to TRBJ2-1, with 9 bases lining up with TRBD2. Losses at the gene ends were 4 bases for V and 5 bases for J; bases not matched to a gene: 6. CDR1 is MNHEY, CDR2 SMNVEV, per germline (reference sequence). This CDR3 is 15 amino acids long.

A single count supports this clone. The chain carries TRBV2 and TRBJ2-5; no firm D call. CDR1 SNHLY and CDR2 FYNNEI come from the germline V gene. The CDR3 runs 14 residues. The V and J ends lost 5 bases and 1 base respectively, with 11 bases between them. CDR3 residues: CASSYGPLQETQYF. The CDR3, as DNA: TGTGCCAGCAGTTACGGCCCGCTCCAAGAGACCCAGTACTTC.

The V and J genes are TRBV30 and TRBJ2-5, with TRBD1 matching over 8 bases. Germline trimming cut 0 bases from V and 5 bases from J; bases unmatched to any gene: 5. This CDR3 region has 14 residues. Germline V gives CDR1 GTSNPN, CDR2 SVGIG (reference sequence). In DNA form, the CDR3 reads TGTGCCTGGAGTGTAGCCTCAGGGGGCGAGACCCAGTACTTC. Encoded protein: CAWSVASGGETQYF.

V and J are TRBV4-1 and TRBJ2-5; a weak D match, TRBD1 (7 bases). The length of the CDR3 is 14 residues. The germline V gene encodes CDR1 MGHRA and CDR2 YSYEKL. V was shortened by 4 bases and J by 1 base, with 10 bases between the two germline ends. The CDR3 DNA reads TGCGCCAGCAGCCCTCAGGGGGGCCAAGAGACCCAGTACTTC. Its protein product is CASSPQGGQETQYF.

The V call is TRBV1, the J call TRBJ2-2; no DNA check was done on the table's D call, TRBD1. TRBV1 is marked as a pseudogene. There are 16 residues in the CDR3. CDR3 sequence (DNA): TGCACCAGCAGCCAAGATCGCAGGACAGGGGACGGGGAGCTGTTTTTT. Translating gives CTSSQDRRTGDGELFF.

The chain uses TRBV7-9 and TRBJ2-2; 13 positions match TRBD2. Germline trimming cut 5 bases from V and 9 bases from J; bases unmatched to any gene: 6. Looked up from germline, CDR1 is SEHNR and CDR2 is FQNEAQ (reference sequence). The CDR3 is 15 amino acids. The CDR3 DNA is TGTGCCAGCAGCCCTGGACTAGCGGGAGTTCGGGAGCTGTTTTTT. Protein sequence: CASSPGLAGVRELFF.

This rearrangement joins TRBV7-9 to TRBJ1-6; D ambiguous. CDR1 and CDR2 from the germline V gene are SEHNR and FQNEAQ (reference sequence). This CDR3 comprises 12 residues. The V end lost 5 bases, the J end lost 10 bases, and 9 bases lay between the germline ends. The CDR3, as DNA: TGTGCCAGCAGCCCCGGTCGATCACCCCTCCACTTT. It translates to CASSPGRSPLHF.

This sequence joins TRBV11-2 and TRBJ2-5; D is tentatively TRBD1 or TRBD2 (5 bases each). Deletions cut 1 base from V and 2 bases from J, with 14 bases between. The CDR3 is 16 amino acids. Germline assignment: CDR1 SGHAT and CDR2 FQNNGV. The CDR3 DNA reads as TGTGCCAGCAGCTTAGGGGGGTCGGGCCATCAAGAGACCCAGTACTTC. The encoded protein is CASSLGGSGHQETQYF.

V and J are TRBV19 and TRBJ2-2; possibly TRBD2 for D (5 bases). V gave up 1 base and J gave up 0 bases, with 6 bases separating them. This CDR3 has 15 residues. Germline CDR1 LNHDA, CDR2 SQIVND (reference sequence). The CDR3 DNA follows: TGTGCCAGTAGTATAGTCGGGACGAACACCGGGGAGCTGTTTTTT. Translated: CASSIVGTNTGELFF.

The chain is built from TRBV11-2 and TRBJ2-7; no definite D call. V was trimmed by 1 base and J by 3 bases, leaving 7 bases between them. Germline lookup yields CDR1 SGHAT and CDR2 FQNNGV. The CDR3 covers 13 residues. CDR3 sequence: CASSLGNYYEQYF. The DNA of the CDR3 is TGTGCCAGCAGCTTAGGGAACTACTACGAGCAGTACTTC.

J is TRBJ2-7 and V is TRBV7-2; tentatively, D is TRBD1 (6 bases). This CDR3 has 15 residues. Deletions cut 5 bases from V and 3 bases from J, with 17 bases between. Per germline, CDR1 SGHTA and CDR2 FQGNSA. The CDR3 nucleotides are TGTGCCAGCAGCCCTAGGCCGGGACAATTCTACGAGCAGTACTTC. This translates into CASSPRPGQFYEQYF.

The rearrangement links TRBV11-2 to TRBJ1-2; TRBD1 might be the D (6 bases). V was cut by 4 bases and J by 1 base, with 10 bases left in between. The CDR3 is made up of 14 amino acids. Germline-derived CDR1 and CDR2 are SGHAT and FQNNGV. Written as DNA, the CDR3 is TGTGCCAGCAGCTCCGGACAGATTAACTATGGCTACACCTTC. Protein sequence: CASSSGQINYGYTF.

This clone was found once. The chain links TRBV27 to TRBJ2-1; D may correspond to TRBD1 or TRBD2 (5 bases each). Germline CDR1 MNHEY, CDR2 SMNVEV (reference sequence). V was cut by 4 bases and J by 8 bases, with 12 bases left in between. The CDR3 spans 13 residues. The CDR3 sequence: CASSSGRFDEQFF. As DNA, the CDR3 is TGTGCCAGCAGTTCGGGACGATTCGATGAGCAGTTCTTC.

Ten or more counts support this clone. Other DNA sequences of this sample code for an identical CDR3. J is TRBJ1-1 and V is TRBV5-1; TRBD1 agrees at 8 bases. Trimming at V came to 1 base and at J to 4 bases, leaving 6 bases not matched to a gene. There are 15 residues in the CDR3. Germline V CDR1 and CDR2: SGHRS, YFSETQ. DNA of the CDR3: TGCGCCAGCAGCTTGCGACAGGGGCTGAGCACTGAAGCTTTCTTT. As protein: CASSLRQGLSTEAFF. Complete variable domain (other parts from reference TRBV5-1 and TRBJ1-1): KAGVTQTPRYLIKTRGQQVTLSCSPISGHRSVSWYQQTPGQGLQFLFEYFSETQRNKGNFPGRFSGRQFSNSRSEMNVSTLELGDSALYLCASSLRQGLSTEAFFGQGTRLTVV.

This chain connects TRBV7-2 to TRBJ2-1; D not resolved. The CDR3 loop spans 13 amino acids. V gave up 5 bases and J gave up 7 bases, with 12 bases separating them. From germline, CDR1 is SGHTA and CDR2 FQGNSA. This chain's CDR3 is CASSPSSSNEQFF. The CDR3 bases are TGTGCCAGCAGCCCCTCATCGAGTAATGAGCAGTTCTTC.

This clone has just a few counts. The rearrangement uses TRBV11-2 and TRBJ2-7, with 10 bases that match TRBD2. Per the germline V gene, CDR1 is SGHAT and CDR2 is FQNNGV. The CDR3 is 14 residues long. J gave up 4 bases and V 4 bases, and 4 bases lay outside the gene matches. The CDR3 region is CASSWGTSEYEQYF. CDR3 DNA sequence: TGTGCCAGCAGCTGGGGGACTAGCGAGTACGAGCAGTACTTC. Full variable domain (outside the CDR3, taken from reference TRBV11-2 and TRBJ2-7): EAGVAQSPRYKIIEKRQSVAFWCNPISGHATLYWYQQILGQGPKLLIQFQNNGVVDDSQLPKDRFSAERLKGVDSTLKIQPAKLEDSAVYLCASSWGTSEYEQYFGPGTRLTVT.

Turning to this clone: At one end, the junction sequence differs from germline, possibly due to a read error. V usage is TRBV6-1 and J usage is TRBJ2-2; D not resolved. CDR1 and CDR2 (germline): MNHNS, SASEGT. There are 14 residues in the CDR3. The CDR3 loop reads CASSEGPNTGELFF. The DNA of the CDR3 is TGTGCCAGCAGCGAAGGTCCGAACACCGGGGAGCTGTTTTTT.

This chain joins TRBV27 and TRBJ2-7; 10 nucleotides align to TRBD2. The CDR3 totals 15 residues. Germline assignment: CDR1 MNHEY and CDR2 SMNVEV (reference sequence). With 3 bases clipped from V and 6 bases from J, the junction kept 8 bases outside the gene matches. This CDR3 is CASSFLAGESGEQYF. The DNA for the CDR3 is TGTGCCAGCAGTTTTCTAGCGGGAGAGTCTGGCGAGCAGTACTTC.

This chain uses TRBV11-2 with TRBJ2-5, with D perhaps TRBD1 (5 bases). Trimming removed 5 bases at V and 0 bases at J, with 10 bases between. The CDR3 runs 14 residues. Germline lookup yields CDR1 SGHAT and CDR2 FQNNGV. The CDR3 DNA is TGTGCCAGCAGCCTCCGACAGTACCAAGAGACCCAGTACTTC. This gives the protein CASSLRQYQETQYF.

This chain joins TRBV13 and TRBJ2-4, with D hard to call. CDR3 length equals 14 residues. The ends were cut back, 0 bases at V and 1 base at J, with 4 bases in the middle. The V gene's germline CDR1 is PRHDT and CDR2 FYEKMQ (reference sequence). The CDR3 is CASSLGFAKNIQYF. The CDR3 DNA is TGTGCCAGCAGCTTAGGGTTCGCCAAAAACATTCAGTACTTC. Based on the CDR3 plus reference TRBV13 and TRBJ2-4, the full variable domain is AAGVIQSPRHLIKEKRETATLKCYPIPRHDTVYWYQQGPGQDPQFLISFYEKMQSDKGSIPDRFSAQQFSDYHSELNMSSLELGDSALYFCASSLGFAKNIQYFGAGTRLSVL.

This clone appeared a single time. This sequence joins TRBV5-1 and TRBJ2-7; possibly TRBD1 for D (6 bases). Looked up from germline, CDR1 is SGHRS and CDR2 is YFSETQ. V dropped 3 bases and J dropped 1 base, with 11 bases sitting between them. The CDR3 loop spans 14 amino acids. The CDR3 protein is CASSYLDSSYEQYF. The CDR3 nucleotides read TGCGCCAGCAGCTATTTGGACAGTTCCTACGAGCAGTACTTC.

The chain couples TRBV7-6 to TRBJ2-1, with D possibly TRBD1 on 6 matching bases. Per germline, CDR1 SGHVS and CDR2 FNYEAQ. Trimming pared 6 bases from V and 6 bases from J, leaving 15 bases between. The CDR3 loop spans 14 amino acids. The chain's CDR3 is CASSKGETRNEQFF. CDR3 in DNA: TGTGCCAGCAGTAAGGGGGAGACGCGCAATGAGCAGTTCTTC.

The rearrangement links TRBV7-2 to TRBJ2-7; D assignment may be TRBD1 or TRBD2 (5 bases each). CDR1 SGHTA and CDR2 FQGNSA come from the germline V gene. This CDR3 comprises 14 residues. V lost 3 bases, J lost 3 bases, and 12 bases lay in between. The CDR3 protein is CASSFRDPDYEQYF. Here the CDR3 DNA reads TGTGCCAGCAGCTTCCGGGACCCAGACTACGAGCAGTACTTC.

The rearrangement joins TRBV5-4 to TRBJ1-1, with 8 bases fitting TRBD1. The CDR3 has 13 amino acids. The germline CDR1 and CDR2 sequences are SGHNT and YYREEE (reference sequence). The trim removed 4 bases at V and 10 bases at J, leaving 9 bases unmatched. CDR3 region: CASSPPTGEGAFF. CDR3 in DNA: TGTGCCAGCAGCCCCCCGACAGGGGAAGGAGCTTTCTTT.

The rearrangement links TRBV10-1 to TRBJ2-7, with D perhaps matching TRBD2 (6 bases). This CDR3 is 15 amino acids long. The V end was cut by 0 bases, the J end by 0 bases, with 9 bases between. Looked up from germline, CDR1 is WNHNN and CDR2 is SYGVQD (reference sequence). The CDR3 nucleotides read TGCGCCAGCAGTGAGTCGCGGGATTCCTCCTACGAGCAGTACTTC. As protein: CASSESRDSSYEQYF.